The 24 T cell receptor beta chains below come from one sample, sequenced in a study of blood T cell repertoires in COVID-19 (dated by TCRdb to the early 2020s). Libraries were made using the immunoSEQ multiplex PCR assay. The table comes from immuneACCESS by way of TCRdb, which keeps in-frame sequences with V and J called. Part of the clones is missing from these tables; in studies checked, under half for an unresolved V gene and the rest for unknown reasons. This sample holds approximately 240,000 clones; 70% to 90% were observed only once. Together, the top ten hold more than 10% of the sample. Sequenced sample: peripheral blood. The receptors were sampled from a woman younger than 30 who had recovered from COVID-19.

The genes are TRBV29-1 and TRBJ1-2; perhaps TRBD1 as D (6 bases). In germline, CDR1 is SQVTM, CDR2 ANQGSEA. The CDR3 covers 13 residues. Trimming pared 5 bases from V and 5 bases from J, leaving 15 bases between. The CDR3 sequence: CSVYDRLLYGYTF. CDR3 DNA: TGCAGCGTTTACGACAGGCTCTTATATGGCTACACCTTC.

The chain couples TRBV25-1 to TRBJ1-2, with D possibly TRBD1 on 6 matching bases. Trimming stripped 8 bases from V and 4 bases from J, with 8 bases between. The germline V gene encodes CDR1 MGHDK and CDR2 SYGVNS. This CDR3 is 11 amino acids long. CDR3 residues: CASGRGYGYTF. DNA for the CDR3: TGTGCCAGCGGCAGGGGCTATGGCTACACCTTC.

The J gene is TRBJ2-7, the V gene TRBV11-2; TRBD2 matches 8 bases. Germline values: CDR1 SGHAT, CDR2 FQNNGV. The junction had 12 bases not matched to a gene; V was cut back by 0 bases and J by 2 bases. CDR3 length: 18 residues. CDR3 region: CASSLDALAGAGTYEQYF. The CDR3 DNA sequence: TGTGCCAGCAGCTTAGATGCCCTAGCGGGTGCGGGAACCTACGAGCAGTACTTC.

V gene TRBV12-3 or TRBV12-4 combines with J gene TRBJ2-1, with no clear D. V lost 4 bases to trimming and J lost 7 bases, with 2 bases between them. This CDR3 has 10 amino acids. CDR3 sequence: CASSSNEQFF. The CDR3 bases are TGTGCCAGCAGTTCGAATGAGCAGTTCTTC.

This chain joins TRBV5-1 and TRBJ2-3; 7 nucleotides align to TRBD2. Germline trimming cut 1 base from V and 3 bases from J; bases unmatched to any gene: 5. This CDR3 is 15 amino acids long. CDR1 and CDR2 from the germline V gene are SGHRS and YFSETQ. CDR3 sequence: CASSLRAGWTDTQYF. The DNA of the CDR3 is TGCGCCAGCAGCTTGAGAGCGGGATGGACAGATACGCAGTATTTT.

Ten or more counts support this clone. The chain has TRBV29-1 and TRBJ2-3; 9 bases line up with TRBD2. V gave up 8 bases and J gave up 3 bases; unmatched junction bases: 9. CDR1 and CDR2 from the germline V gene are SQVTM and ANQGSEA. This CDR3 spans 14 amino acids. DNA for the CDR3: TGCAGCTCCCGCCAAGCGGGAGGTACAGATACGCAGTATTTT. This gives the protein CSSRQAGGTDTQYF.

This chain joins TRBV6-4 and TRBJ2-2; no clear D gene. This CDR3 spans 15 amino acids. V was clipped by 3 bases and J by 0 bases, with 8 bases between them. The V gene's germline CDR1 is MRHNA and CDR2 SNTAGT. The CDR3 DNA reads as TGTGCCAGCAGTGATCACGCGGCGAACACCGGGGAGCTGTTTTTT. Encoded protein: CASSDHAANTGELFF.

The chain combines TRBV6-5 with TRBJ2-6; D is unresolved. The germline V and J ends were trimmed by 2 bases and 2 bases, with 10 bases remaining between them. CDR3 length equals 16 residues. Germline V gene data show CDR1 as MNHEY and CDR2 as SVGAGI. CDR3 nucleotides: TGTGCCAGCAGTTACGCGCGGAGTACTGGGGCCAACGTCCTGACTTTC. Protein sequence: CASSYARSTGANVLTF.

The chain links TRBV5-1 to TRBJ2-7; no clear D gene. CDR3 length: 12 amino acids. Germline CDR1 and CDR2: SGHRS and YFSETQ. Between the trimmed V and J ends, which lost 1 base and 10 bases, there was a span of 12 bases. CDR3: CASSLSGLEQYF. In DNA form, the CDR3 reads TGCGCCAGCAGCTTGTCCGGGTTAGAACAGTACTTC. The full variable domain, its missing parts supplied by reference TRBV5-1 and TRBJ2-7, is KAGVTQTPRYLIKTRGQQVTLSCSPISGHRSVSWYQQTPGQGLQFLFEYFSETQRNKGNFPGRFSGRQFSNSRSEMNVSTLELGDSALYLCASSLSGLEQYFGPGTRLTVT.

The chain couples TRBV10-3 to TRBJ1-1; D not certain. This CDR3 comprises 15 residues. Germline V CDR1 and CDR2: ENHRY, SYGVKD. V shed 2 bases and J shed 2 bases, with 12 bases lying between them. Here the CDR3 reads CAISEEDLGNTEAFF. The DNA of the CDR3 is TGTGCCATCAGTGAGGAGGATTTAGGAAACACTGAAGCTTTCTTT.

The rearrangement joins TRBV9 to TRBJ1-5, with 9 nucleotides matching TRBD1. This CDR3 region has 15 residues. V was pared by 3 bases and J by 5 bases, with 6 bases of the junction left unmatched. Germline V gene sequence: CDR1 SGDLS, CDR2 YYNGEE. The DNA for the CDR3 is TGTGCCAGCAGCGGAAGCGGGACAGGGCATCAGCCCCAGCATTTT. It codes for CASSGSGTGHQPQHF. The complete variable domain, with remaining parts taken from reference TRBV9 and TRBJ1-5, reads DSGVTQTPKHLITATGQRVTLRCSPRSGDLSVYWYQQSLDQGLQFLIQYYNGEERAKGNILERFSAQQFPDLHSELNLSSLELGDSALYFCASSGSGTGHQPQHFGDGTRLSIL.

The chain couples TRBV29-1 to TRBJ2-5; maybe TRBD2 (5 bases). CDR3 length: 10 residues. The germline V gene has CDR1 SQVTM and CDR2 ANQGSEA. Trimming removed 7 bases from V and 3 bases from J, with 6 bases in between. CDR3 sequence: CSGRKETQYF. The CDR3 DNA follows: TGCAGCGGGAGGAAAGAGACCCAGTACTTC.

V is TRBV7-2 and J is TRBJ2-7, with 7 bases aligning to TRBD2. Germline V gives CDR1 SGHTA, CDR2 FQGNSA. The CDR3 spans 16 residues. V lost 3 bases to trimming and J lost 0 bases; unmatched junction nucleotides: 8. The CDR3 region has the DNA TGTGCCAGCAGCTTCCGAGCGGGGCTTAGCTCCTACGAGCAGTACTTC. Its translation: CASSFRAGLSSYEQYF.

The gene calls are TRBV9 and TRBJ2-1; 13 nucleotides agree with TRBD2. V gave up 4 bases and J gave up 2 bases; unmatched junction bases: 6. Germline V gene sequence: CDR1 SGDLS, CDR2 YYNGEE. The CDR3 has 17 amino acids. As DNA, the CDR3 is TGTGCCAGCAGCTCAACCGGGACTAGCGGGACCTACAATGAGCAGTTCTTC. Translated: CASSSTGTSGTYNEQFF.

This chain links TRBV28 with TRBJ2-2, with 7 bases lining up with TRBD2. The germline V gene has CDR1 MDHEN and CDR2 SYDVKM. The V gene end was trimmed by 2 bases and the J gene end by 1 base; junction bases not matched to a gene: 1. This CDR3 is 15 amino acids long. CDR3 coding DNA: TGTGCCAGCAGTTTAAGCGGGGTGAACACCGGGGAGCTGTTTTTT. Its translation is CASSLSGVNTGELFF.

The sample holds a few counts of this clone. J is TRBJ1-1 and V is TRBV12-3 or TRBV12-4; perhaps TRBD1 as D (6 bases). This CDR3 is 13 amino acids long. Trimming shortened V by 5 bases and J by 1 base, and 8 bases separated the two germline ends. CDR3 loop: CASSTTGNTEAFF. As DNA, the CDR3 is TGTGCCAGCAGTACGACAGGGAACACTGAAGCTTTCTTT.

This clone has just one count. This specimen includes other DNA sequences encoding the same CDR3. This chain joins TRBV4-2 and TRBJ2-3; TRBD2 aligns across 10 bases. CDR1 and CDR2 from the germline V gene are LGHNA and YNFKEQ. V lost 2 bases, J lost 3 bases, and 5 bases stayed unmatched. CDR3 length: 16 residues. CDR3 coding DNA: TGTGCCAGCAGCCAATCCGCGGGACTAGCGACAGATACGCAGTATTTT. It specifies CASSQSAGLATDTQYF.

J is TRBJ1-1 and V is TRBV9; a possible D gene is TRBD1 (5 bases). V was trimmed by 1 base and J by 2 bases, leaving 12 bases between them. Germline assignment: CDR1 SGDLS and CDR2 YYNGEE. The CDR3 has 15 amino acids. CDR3 DNA sequence: TGTGCCAGCAGCGTATCTGGGGCTCCCAACACTGAAGCTTTCTTT. Protein product: CASSVSGAPNTEAFF.

The rearrangement links TRBV6-5 to TRBJ2-1; 8 bases line up with TRBD1. Germline CDR1 reads MNHEY; CDR2 reads SVGAGI. The ends lost 7 bases at V and 7 bases at J; junction bases unmatched: 9. The CDR3 is 14 residues long. The CDR3 protein is CASNRDRKQNEQFF. The CDR3 coding sequence is TGTGCCAGCAACCGGGACAGGAAGCAGAATGAGCAGTTCTTC.

V and J are TRBV19 and TRBJ1-6, with 11 bases identical to TRBD1. Germline lookup yields CDR1 LNHDA and CDR2 SQIVND (reference sequence). J was trimmed by 7 bases and V by 8 bases; bases with no gene match: 7. This CDR3 has 15 amino acids. The CDR3 nucleotides are TGTGCCAGTGCAAAGAGGGACAGGGGGAATTCACCCCTCCACTTT. It encodes CASAKRDRGNSPLHF.

The genes are TRBV5-6 and TRBJ2-7, with 15 bases matching TRBD2. This CDR3 has 16 residues. CDR1 SGHDT and CDR2 YYEEEE come from the germline V gene. The junction had 2 bases not matched to a gene; V was cut back by 3 bases and J by 1 base. CDR3: CASSWGLAGGSYEQYF. CDR3 nucleotide sequence: TGTGCCAGCAGCTGGGGACTAGCGGGAGGATCCTACGAGCAGTACTTC.

This chain links TRBV13 with TRBJ1-2; maybe TRBD1 (6 bases). CDR3 length: 14 residues. Germline CDR1 is PRHDT and CDR2 is FYEKMQ (reference sequence). Trimming removed 5 bases at V and 5 bases at J, with 15 bases between. CDR3 sequence (DNA): TGTGCCAGCAGCCCCAGGGGCTCCCCATATGGCTACACCTTC. It specifies CASSPRGSPYGYTF. The entire variable domain, with the rest obtained from reference TRBV13 and TRBJ1-2, is as follows: AAGVIQSPRHLIKEKRETATLKCYPIPRHDTVYWYQQGPGQDPQFLISFYEKMQSDKGSIPDRFSAQQFSDYHSELNMSSLELGDSALYFCASSPRGSPYGYTFGSGTRLTVV.

This clone has a single count. The chain combines TRBV10-2 with TRBJ2-7; 9 bases match TRBD2. Germline CDR1 is WSHSY and CDR2 is SAAADI. Losses at the gene ends were 5 bases for V and 0 bases for J; bases not matched to a gene: 2. The length of the CDR3 is 14 residues. The CDR3 bases are TGCGCCAGCAGTCGTAGCGGGGGCTCCTACGAGCAGTACTTC. It is translated as CASSRSGGSYEQYF.

CDR3 loop: CAWRDRANEKLFF. CDR3 DNA sequence: TGTGCCTGGAGGGACAGAGCTAATGAAAAACTGTTTTTT. This rearrangement joins TRBV30 to TRBJ1-4; possible D gene TRBD1, 6 bases. The CDR3 totals 13 residues. The V gene's germline CDR1 is GTSNPN and CDR2 SVGIG (reference sequence). V was pared by 3 bases and J by 3 bases, with 8 bases between.